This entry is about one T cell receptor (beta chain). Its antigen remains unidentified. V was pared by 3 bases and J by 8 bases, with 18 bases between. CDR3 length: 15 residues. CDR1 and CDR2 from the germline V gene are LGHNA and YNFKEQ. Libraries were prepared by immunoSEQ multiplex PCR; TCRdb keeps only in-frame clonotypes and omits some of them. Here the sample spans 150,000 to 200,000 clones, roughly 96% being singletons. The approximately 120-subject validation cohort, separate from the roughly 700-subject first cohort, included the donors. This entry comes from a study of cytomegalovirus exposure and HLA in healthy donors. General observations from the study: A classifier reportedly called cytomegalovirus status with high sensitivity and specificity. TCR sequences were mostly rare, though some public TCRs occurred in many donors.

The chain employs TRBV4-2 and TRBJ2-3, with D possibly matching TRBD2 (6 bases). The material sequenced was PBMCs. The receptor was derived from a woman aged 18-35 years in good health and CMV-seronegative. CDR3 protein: CASSQARDSGGTQYF. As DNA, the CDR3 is TGTGCCAGCAGCCAGGCCCGGGACTCGGGCGGTACGCAGTATTTT.